This T cell receptor (beta chain) derives from a study of T-cell reconstitution after alpha-beta-depleted transplantation in children. General study findings and limits: Approximately two months post-transplant, alpha-beta T cells reportedly originated from several hundred expanded graft clones. After one year, T-cell counts and TCRbeta diversity mostly came from new T cells. The origin of high day-60 TCRbeta diversity in some patients lay in surviving recipient T cells and thymic progenitors.

Germline values: CDR1 LGHDT, CDR2 YNNKEL (reference sequence). V was trimmed by 8 bases and J by 1 base, leaving 11 bases between them. The CDR3 runs to 13 residues. Concerning this clonotype: The antigen is undetermined.

As it was prepared, the TCRbeta library received unique molecular identifiers. Each CDR3 protein is one row after TCRdb ran MiXCR on the PCR reads. The sample holds about 980,000 distinct CDR3 sequences, around 30% seen once. This receptor was taken from a boy younger than two who had a stem cell transplant for SCID, so the T cells may come from the graft donor. V is TRBV3-1 and J is TRBJ2-5; no reliable D call. Material: PBMCs, mostly from graft donor cells, obtained 360 days after TCRalphabeta/CD19-depleted stem cell transplant. The DNA of the CDR3 is TGTGCCAGCGGCTCAAACAGCCAAGAGACCCAGTACTTC. Its translation is CASGSNSQETQYF.